Shown below are 5 T cell receptor beta chains from a single sample sequenced in a study of OX40 agonist ivuxolimab in advanced cancers. The method was immunoSEQ multiplex PCR; TCRdb's version includes in-frame clones alone and lacks a portion of them. The data show 150,000 to 170,000 clones, with approximately 94% seen just once and 0.3% to 0.35% held by the top ten. Specimen: CD4+ or CD8+ T cells sorted from blood, collected in a trial of the OX40 agonist ivuxolimab. The receptors were sampled from an adult with an advanced solid tumor such as melanoma, head and neck, liver or kidney cancer.

This rearrangement joins TRBV6-6 to TRBJ1-3; D unresolved. Germline CDR1 is MNHNY and CDR2 is SVGAGI (reference sequence). The CDR3 sequence is 12 residues long. Trimming shortened V by 7 bases and J by 4 bases, and 8 bases separated the two germline ends. The DNA for the CDR3 is TGTGCCAGCACCCCGGGGGGAAACACCATATATTTT. Amino acids: CASTPGGNTIYF.

The chain is built from TRBV28 and TRBJ2-7; the D is unclear. CDR1 is MDHEN, CDR2 SYDVKM, per germline. The V gene lost 3 bases and the J gene lost 4 bases, with 7 bases spanning the gap. The CDR3 loop spans 12 amino acids. In nucleotides, the CDR3 is TGTGCCAGCAGTTTCCCGGGTTACGAGCAGTACTTC. As protein: CASSFPGYEQYF.

The V gene is TRBV28, the J gene TRBJ2-1; D tentatively reads TRBD1 or TRBD2 (5 bases each). The CDR3 is 17 amino acids. V gave up 6 bases and J gave up 0 bases, with 18 bases separating them. CDR1 is MDHEN and CDR2 is SYDVKM in the germline V gene. The CDR3 coding sequence is TGTGCCAGCAGCCCCCCGGGGCAGGCGGCCTCCTACAATGAGCAGTTCTTC. It is translated as CASSPPGQAASYNEQFF. The variable domain in full, completed from reference TRBV28 and TRBJ2-1, reads DVKVTQSSRYLVKRTGEKVFLECVQDMDHENMFWYRQDPGLGLRLIYFSYDVKMKEKGDIPEGYSVSREKKERFSLILESASTNQTSMYLCASSPPGQAASYNEQFFGPGTRLTVL.

V gene TRBV5-1 combines with J gene TRBJ2-6; D remains ambiguous. Per germline, CDR1 SGHRS and CDR2 YFSETQ. This CDR3 has 16 residues. The ends were cut back, 4 bases at V and 0 bases at J, with 11 bases in the middle. CDR3 loop: CASSGGSSSGANVLTF. CDR3 bases: TGCGCCAGCAGCGGCGGATCCAGCTCTGGGGCCAACGTCCTGACTTTC.

This chain joins TRBV13 and TRBJ2-7; 8 bases agree with TRBD2. Germline values: CDR1 PRHDT, CDR2 FYEKMQ (reference sequence). V shed 6 bases and J 1 base; nucleotides not matched to a gene: 8. The CDR3 extends over 15 amino acids. CDR3 loop: CASRRGTRSSYEQYF. The CDR3 nucleotides read TGTGCCAGCAGGCGTGGGACTAGGAGTTCCTACGAGCAGTACTTC.